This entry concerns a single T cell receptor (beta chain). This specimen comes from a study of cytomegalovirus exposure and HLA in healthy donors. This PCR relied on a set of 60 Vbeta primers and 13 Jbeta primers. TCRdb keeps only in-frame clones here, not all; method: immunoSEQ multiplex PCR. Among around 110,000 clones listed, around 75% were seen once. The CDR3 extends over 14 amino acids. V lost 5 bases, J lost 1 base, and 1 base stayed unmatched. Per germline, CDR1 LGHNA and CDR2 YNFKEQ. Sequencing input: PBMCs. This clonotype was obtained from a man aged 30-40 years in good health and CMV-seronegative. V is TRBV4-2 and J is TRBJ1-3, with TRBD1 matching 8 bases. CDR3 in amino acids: CASSDRGSGNTIYF. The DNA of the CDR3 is TGTGCCAGCAGCGACAGGGGATCTGGAAACACCATATATTTT.